The rows below give T cell receptor beta chains drawn from one sample of a study of healthy donors' naive CD4 and CD8 T cells. TCRdb re-analysed the reads in MiXCR, keeping a single row per CDR3 protein. Of 180,000 or so distinct CDR3 sequences in the sample, 65% to 75% were seen once. The sequenced sample was naive CD4+ and CD8+ T cells sorted from blood, pooled from several donors. All receptors derive from a pool of human donors in good health; the sample pools cells from several healthy donors. Each CDR3 is given without its conserved first and last residue. The order of the fields is D gene, V gene, clone size, CDR3 protein. D genes are given only for firm matches. The listing skips clone size in some rows; elsewhere it reads once, few, many or a size class.

-,TRBV29-1,few,SVEAGDDYGYT
-,TRBV29-1,-,SGRRDYNEQF
TRBD2,TRBV19,-,ASSMRWLGATSGSSTYNEQF
TRBD2,TRBV11-3,once,ASSLEGLGGQF
-,TRBV29-1,-,SGWTRTEETQY
-,TRBV5-6,-,ASRRVGRTNTEAF
-,TRBV20-1,-,SASKLGGGYT
-,TRBV5-1,once,ASSLETGAEQY
-,TRBV29-1,few,SVGYALDTQY
-,TRBV6-5,-,ASSDSRGRLDTQY
-,TRBV29-1,few,SVHTDSYEQY
-,TRBV12-3/TRBV12-4,-,ASRSSMDTEAF
TRBD1,TRBV13,-,ASRRTGGGNEQF
-,TRBV29-1,-,SAEEVSSYGYT
-,TRBV6-5,-,ASRTEAWQPQH
TRBD1,TRBV6-2/TRBV6-3,few,ASTADRDLNYGYT
-,TRBV12-5,-,ASWLGPDSSYNEQF
-,TRBV5-4,-,ASSLGASRTLEAF